One sample yielded the 16 T cell receptor beta chains listed below, sequenced in a study of vaccination and CD4 T cells after COVID-19. Cultured CD4+ T cell DNA underwent sequencing with the Oncomine TCR Beta short-read assay. A single record per CDR3 protein comes from TCRdb applying MiXCR to the PCR reads. Of about 8,500 distinct CDR3 sequences listed, approximately 58% are singletons. As to treatment: 10-day PBMC culture with coronavirus spike peptide pools or control peptides (ViraFEST assay). For these TCRs, the target antigens are not known. Material for sequencing was CD4+ T cells from blood, cultured in vitro. All receptors come from a human donor who had recovered from COVID-19.

The chain has TRBV20-1 and TRBJ2-7, with 8 bases identical to TRBD1. The V and J ends lost 7 bases and 6 bases, in that order; junction bases with no gene match: 11. CDR3 length: 13 residues. Germline V CDR1 and CDR2: DFQATT, SNEGSKA (reference sequence). In DNA form, the CDR3 reads TGCAGTGGAATAGACAGGGGATTGGTCGAGCAGTACTTC. It codes for CSGIDRGLVEQYF.

V gene TRBV7-6 combines with J gene TRBJ2-5, with 10 bases identical to TRBD2. J lost 1 base, V lost 2 bases, and 10 bases had no gene match. This CDR3 region has 18 residues. From germline, CDR1 is SGHVS and CDR2 FNYEAQ. The CDR3 DNA follows: TGTGCCAGCAGCTTACACGGGGGCACTAGCGGGGCCCAAGAGACCCAGTACTTC. Residues: CASSLHGGTSGAQETQYF.

The CDR3 DNA reads as TGCAGTGCTGGGGACCGCCTTCGGGAGACCCAGTACTTC. It codes for CSAGDRLRETQYF. The genes are TRBV20-1 and TRBJ2-5; D possibly uses TRBD1 or TRBD2 (5 bases each). Deletions cut 5 bases from V and 5 bases from J, with 15 bases between. CDR1 and CDR2 from the germline V gene are DFQATT and SNEGSKA (reference sequence). This CDR3 has 13 residues.

The CDR3 DNA follows: TGTGCCAGCAGCTTAGCGCGCATGATGACTAACCCGGCGGAGACCCAGTACTTC. Its protein is CASSLARMMTNPAETQYF. The chain links TRBV7-9 to TRBJ2-5; a weak D match, TRBD2 (5 bases). There are 18 residues in the CDR3. Germline V gene sequence: CDR1 SEHNR, CDR2 FQNEAQ (reference sequence). Trimming cost V 0 bases and J 5 bases, with 22 bases left between them. Based on the CDR3 plus reference TRBV7-9 and TRBJ2-5, the full variable domain is DTGVSQNPRHKITKRGQNVTFRCDPISEHNRLYWYRQTLGQGPEFLTYFQNEAQLEKSRLLSDRFSAERPKGSFSTLEIQRTEQGDSAMYLCASSLARMMTNPAETQYFGPGTRLLVL.

This clonotype was counted between two and nine times. The chain links TRBV28 to TRBJ2-7; D not certain. The germline V gene encodes CDR1 MDHEN and CDR2 SYDVKM. V lost 7 bases, J lost 6 bases, and 13 bases lay in between. This CDR3 region has 12 residues. The CDR3 coding sequence is TGTGCCAGCACCAATTCGGGTGTCGAGCAGTACTTC. Residues: CASTNSGVEQYF.

This chain connects TRBV10-3 to TRBJ2-7; 11 nucleotides match TRBD1. The germline gives CDR1 ENHRY, CDR2 SYGVKD. The V segment lost 3 bases and the J segment 4 bases; nucleotides outside the gene matches: 5. This CDR3 is 15 amino acids long. For the CDR3, the DNA is TGTGCCATCAGTGAAGTGGACAGGGGGCAATACGAGCAGTACTTC. Encoded protein: CAISEVDRGQYEQYF.

The V and J genes are TRBV28 and TRBJ1-2; 8 positions agree with TRBD1. This CDR3 has 15 amino acids. Germline V gene sequence: CDR1 MDHEN, CDR2 SYDVKM. The J segment lost 0 bases and the V segment lost 5 bases, leaving 5 bases of the junction unmatched. The CDR3 spells CASSASQGANYGYTF. DNA of the CDR3: TGTGCCAGCAGTGCATCACAGGGGGCTAACTATGGCTACACCTTC.

This clonotype was detected only a few times. The chain recombines TRBV20-1 with TRBJ1-2; D ambiguous. The CDR3 runs to 13 residues. Germline CDR1 reads DFQATT; CDR2 reads SNEGSKA (reference sequence). V dropped 3 bases and J dropped 1 base, with 9 bases sitting between them. DNA for the CDR3: TGCAGTGCTAGCGGGAGGCATAACTATGGCTACACCTTC. This sequence encodes CSASGRHNYGYTF.

This chain connects TRBV15 to TRBJ1-5; the D gene is possibly TRBD1 (5 bases). The germline gives CDR1 LNHNV, CDR2 YYDKDF (reference sequence). The V end lost 0 bases, the J end lost 3 bases, and 9 bases lay between the germline ends. The CDR3 contains 15 residues. The DNA of the CDR3 is TGTGCCACCAGCAGAGACCTCAGGGTCAATCAGCCCCAGCATTTT. It yields the protein CATSRDLRVNQPQHF. Complete variable domain (other parts from reference TRBV15 and TRBJ1-5): DAMVIQNPRYQVTQFGKPVTLSCSQTLNHNVMYWYQQKSSQAPKLLFHYYDKDFNNEADTPDNFQSRRPNTSFCFLDIRSPGLGDTAMYLCATSRDLRVNQPQHFGDGTRLSIL.

The DNA for the CDR3 is TGCAGTGCTAGAGCGGGAGGGGTCGGCAATCAGCCCCAGCATTTT. Protein product: CSARAGGVGNQPQHF. This chain connects TRBV20-1 to TRBJ1-5; a possible D gene is TRBD1 (5 bases). Germline V gene lookup returns CDR1 DFQATT and CDR2 SNEGSKA (reference sequence). V was trimmed by 1 base and J by 2 bases, leaving 12 bases between them. The CDR3 totals 15 residues.

The chain carries TRBV5-5 and TRBJ1-6; 7 bases line up with TRBD1. Germline V gene lookup returns CDR1 SGHKS and CDR2 YYEKEE (reference sequence). The length of the CDR3 is 15 residues. V gave up 2 bases and J gave up 7 bases; unmatched junction bases: 6. In DNA, the CDR3 is TGTGCCAGCAGCTTAGATGGACAGGTCAATTCACCCCTCCACTTT. The encoded protein is CASSLDGQVNSPLHF. The complete variable domain, with remaining parts taken from reference TRBV5-5 and TRBJ1-6, reads DAGVTQSPTHLIKTRGQQVTLRCSPISGHKSVSWYQQVLGQGPQFIFQYYEKEERGRGNFPDRFSARQFPNYSSELNVNALLLGDSALYLCASSLDGQVNSPLHFGNGTRLTVT.

In this sample, this clonotype turned up a few times. V usage is TRBV7-2 and J usage is TRBJ2-7; D tentatively fits TRBD1 or TRBD2 (7 bases each). The CDR3 consists of 14 residues. Germline-derived CDR1 and CDR2 are SGHTA and FQGNSA. The ends were cut back, 6 bases at V and 2 bases at J, with 14 bases in the middle. CDR3 DNA: TGTGCCAGCAGGACAGGGAGGGTTCCCTACGAGCAGTACTTC. Protein: CASRTGRVPYEQYF.

The chain links TRBV19 to TRBJ1-1, with D maybe TRBD1 (6 bases). The CDR3 has 14 amino acids. The V gene's germline CDR1 is LNHDA and CDR2 SQIVND (reference sequence). The V end lost 4 bases, the J end lost 6 bases, and 15 bases lay between the germline ends. CDR3 protein: CASSSPNRVPEAFF. The CDR3 nucleotides are TGTGCCAGTAGTAGTCCGAACAGGGTACCTGAAGCTTTCTTT.

The chain employs TRBV7-2 and TRBJ2-5; D may be TRBD1 or TRBD2 (5 bases each). V dropped 5 bases and J dropped 2 bases, with 12 bases sitting between them. CDR1 SGHTA and CDR2 FQGNSA come from the germline V gene. This CDR3 is built from 14 residues. This CDR3 is CASSLGRLQETQYF. In DNA, the CDR3 is TGTGCCAGCAGCCTGGGACGCCTGCAAGAGACCCAGTACTTC.

This clonotype was found a few times. The chain couples TRBV28 to TRBJ2-7; D gene uncertain. This CDR3 has 12 residues. V was clipped by 2 bases and J by 4 bases, with 6 bases between them. In germline, CDR1 is MDHEN, CDR2 SYDVKM. The CDR3 sequence is CASSLEGYEQYF. CDR3 nucleotide sequence: TGTGCCAGCAGTTTAGAAGGGTACGAGCAGTACTTC.

This clonotype turned up a few times. V and J are TRBV6-5 and TRBJ2-5, with D tentatively TRBD2 (7 bases). The CDR3 spans 14 residues. The V end lost 3 bases, the J end lost 1 base, and 9 bases lay between the germline ends. The V gene's germline CDR1 is MNHEY and CDR2 SVGAGI. The CDR3 sequence is CASSYGGAQETQYF. CDR3 nucleotide sequence: TGTGCCAGCAGTTATGGGGGGGCCCAAGAGACCCAGTACTTC.